The following is a T cell receptor (beta chain) sequence with its context. What it recognizes is unknown. After removal of 3 bases from V and 6 bases from J, the junction contained 15 bases not matched to a gene. The CDR3 extends over 17 amino acids. Germline V gene data show CDR1 as SGHDT and CDR2 as YYEEEE. These data originate in a study of T cell responses to AZD1222 COVID-19 vaccine. General study results and limits: Spike-spanning, vaccine-associated CD4 TCRs were dominant at 160-218 and 743-854. The donor group comprised mostly white British people and more females; the analysis possibly underestimated clonal diversity. Sampling that yielded the repertoires occurred only after the peak T cell response.

Method: immunoSEQ multiplex PCR; TCRdb's copy keeps in-frame clones and lacks some. The sample holds roughly 150,000 clones, 88% seen once. This sample comprised peripheral blood, obtained on day 0 of AZD1222 vaccination. The TCR sequence derives from an adult in good health. This rearrangement joins TRBV5-6 to TRBJ2-5, with 9 bases lining up with TRBD2. As DNA, the CDR3 is TGTGCCAGCAGCTCCCGGGGAAGCGGGAGGTTCGGAAAGACCCAGTACTTC. This sequence encodes CASSSRGSGRFGKTQYF. The full variable domain, rest sourced from reference TRBV5-6 and TRBJ2-5, is DAGVTQSPTHLIKTRGQQVTLRCSPKSGHDTVSWYQQALGQGPQFIFQYYEEEERQRGNFPDRFSGHQFPNYSSELNVNALLLGDSALYLCASSSRGSGRFGKTQYFGPGTRLLVL.